This TCR beta chain originates from a study of shared clonotypes between healthy human individuals. Study information: The plates for each donor numbered three CD4 naive, three CD4 memory, two CD8 naive and one CD8 memory. Study-level results: Non-shared clonotypes had lower generation probabilities than those shared by all four donors. Naive CD4 clonotypes were shared across a handful of donors at around 5.4%.

V was cut by 3 bases and J by 3 bases, with 27 bases left in between. Germline CDR1 reads MDHEN; CDR2 reads SYDVKM. The CDR3 has 19 amino acids. Only in-frame clones appear in the TCRdb table, and some are missing; sequencing was by immunoSEQ multiplex PCR. The sample includes around 620,000 clones, 85% to 95% of them seen just once. This clone was detected once. The antigen remains unidentified. CD8 cells regarded as naive lacked CD45RO, were positively chosen for CCR7, and omitted terminally differentiated effector memory CD45RA+ cells. The J gene is TRBJ2-7, the V gene TRBV28, with D tentatively TRBD1 (8 bases). This TCR was recovered from a woman in her 30s in good health. Sequencing was done on a sample of naive CD8+ T cells sorted from blood. For the CDR3, the DNA is TGTGCCAGCAGTTTCGTATCAGGGGGCGGCGGCGGGAGTTACTACGAGCAGTACTTC. It is translated as CASSFVSGGGGGSYYEQYF.